The T cell receptor beta chain described here comes from a study of T cell repertoires in cytomegalovirus infection. Turning to the study itself: CMV epitopes used comprised recently identified HLA-C-restricted ones and well-studied HLA-B-restricted ones. Through public TCR beta signatures, both CMV infection and matching HLA type were indicated.

Findings and limits, study-wide: The study found HLA-C-restricted CMV-specific TCR beta clonotypes dominating the ex vivo response.

Concerning this clonotype: Antigen: not known.

TCRdb reprocessed the reads with MiXCR, giving one entry per CDR3 protein. Here the sample spans a few hundred thousand distinct CDR3 sequences, 29% being singletons. J lost 2 bases, V lost 7 bases, and 10 bases had no gene match. The CDR3 has 15 amino acids. In germline, CDR1 is SGHAT, CDR2 FQNNGV. The rearrangement links TRBV11-2 to TRBJ2-5; 7 bases align to TRBD2. Sequencing used cultured PBMCs, obtained from culture after CMV antigen stimulation. This TCR was sampled from a human donor in good health (CMV status not recorded). Some clones in this sample may be carry-over from other donors' samples. CDR3 sequence reads: CASNPGGAGQETQYF. For the CDR3, the DNA is TGTGCCAGCAACCCCGGTGGAGCGGGGCAAGAGACCCAGTACTTC.